This entry features one T cell receptor (beta chain) sequence. Patients with a history of autoimmune disease or on systemic immunosuppression were excluded. At baseline, cycle 4 day 1, and cycle 7 day 1, blood was sampled. This entry belongs to a study of OX40 agonist ivuxolimab in advanced cancers. Study details: Patients were under 90% male with ages about 20 to 79, mean 60.

Only in-frame clones appear in the TCRdb table, and some are missing; sequencing was by immunoSEQ multiplex PCR. The sample shows about 71,000 clones, 86% of them seen only once. This specimen was CD4+ or CD8+ T cells sorted from blood, taken in a trial of the OX40 agonist ivuxolimab. The source of this sequence is an adult with an advanced solid tumor such as melanoma, head and neck, liver or kidney cancer.

CDR3 nucleotide sequence: TGTGCCAGCAGTTCGTCCGGGGGAGGGTACGAAAAACTGTTTTTT. This codes for CASSSSGGGYEKLFF. The rearrangement joins TRBV28 to TRBJ1-4, with TRBD1 as a possible D gene (5 bases). The germline V and J ends were trimmed by 4 bases and 8 bases, with 17 bases remaining between them. The CDR3 is 15 amino acids. The V gene's germline CDR1 is MDHEN and CDR2 SYDVKM. The full variable domain, rest sourced from reference TRBV28 and TRBJ1-4, is DVKVTQSSRYLVKRTGEKVFLECVQDMDHENMFWYRQDPGLGLRLIYFSYDVKMKEKGDIPEGYSVSREKKERFSLILESASTNQTSMYLCASSSSGGGYEKLFFGSGTQLSVL.